The 21 T cell receptor beta chains listed next were all sequenced from one sample in a study of pediatric ulcerative colitis. TCRdb keeps only in-frame clones here, not all; method: immunoSEQ multiplex PCR. In the table there are tens of thousands of clones, roughly four fifths of which are singletons. Sequenced material: blood. The source of these receptors is a boy between 10 and 17 years old with severe ulcerative colitis.

This chain uses TRBV29-1 with TRBJ2-4; D is unclear. Germline CDR1 and CDR2: SQVTM and ANQGSEA. The CDR3 extends over 11 amino acids. Trimming removed 6 bases from V and 9 bases from J, with 12 bases in between. For the CDR3, the DNA is TGCAGCGTCTCAATTGGACCCATTCAGTACTTC. Translation gives CSVSIGPIQYF.

V and J are TRBV7-8 and TRBJ1-2; 9 bases are a match to TRBD1. The germline V gene encodes CDR1 SGHVS and CDR2 FQNEAQ. With V trimmed by 2 bases and J by 6 bases, 7 bases remained unmatched. The CDR3 totals 15 residues. CDR3 DNA sequence: TGTGCCAGCAGCTTAACAGGGGGCGGGGGCAATGGCTACACCTTC. Encoded protein: CASSLTGGGGNGYTF.

The V and J genes are TRBV9 and TRBJ1-5; 7 nucleotides align to TRBD1. The V segment lost 1 base and the J segment 2 bases; nucleotides outside the gene matches: 0. This CDR3 has 14 residues. Germline lookup yields CDR1 SGDLS and CDR2 YYNGEE. For the CDR3, the DNA is TGTGCCAGCAGCGTAACAGGGGGCAATCAGCCCCAGCATTTT. Protein product: CASSVTGGNQPQHF.

The chain carries TRBV2 and TRBJ2-2; 7 positions agree with TRBD1. CDR1 and CDR2 (germline): SNHLY, FYNNEI. Trimming at V came to 9 bases and at J to 3 bases, leaving 7 bases not matched to a gene. The CDR3 has 14 residues. The CDR3, as DNA: TGTGCCAGAAGGGACAGCCGAGACACCGGGGAGCTGTTTTTT. Translated: CARRDSRDTGELFF.

The chain carries TRBV30 and TRBJ1-3; maybe TRBD1 (6 bases). CDR1 is GTSNPN and CDR2 is SVGIG in the germline V gene (reference sequence). The CDR3 spans 15 residues. Trimming stripped 2 bases from V and 2 bases from J, with 13 bases between. The CDR3 nucleotides read TGTGCCTGGAGTCAGGTCAGGGGCCCTGGAAACACCATATATTTT. It encodes CAWSQVRGPGNTIYF. The whole variable domain, filled in from reference TRBV30 and TRBJ1-3, reads SQTIHQWPATLVQPVGSPLSLECTVEGTSNPNLYWYRQAAGRGLQLLFYSVGIGQISSEVPQNLSASRPQDRQFILSSKKLLLSDSGFYLCAWSQVRGPGNTIYFGEGSWLTVV.

This clone has only a few counts. V usage is TRBV10-1 and J usage is TRBJ2-7; D gene uncertain. CDR1 is WNHNN and CDR2 is SYGVQD in the germline V gene (reference sequence). This CDR3 is built from 11 residues. The V end lost 7 bases, the J end lost 5 bases, and 9 bases lay between the germline ends. This CDR3 is CASMPRNEQYF. The CDR3 nucleotides read TGCGCCAGCATGCCTAGGAACGAGCAGTACTTC.

The chain is built from TRBV30 and TRBJ2-1; no reliable D call. In germline, CDR1 is GTSNPN, CDR2 SVGIG (reference sequence). Between the trimmed V and J ends, which lost 1 base and 10 bases, there was a span of 8 bases. The CDR3 contains 11 residues. The CDR3 sequence: CAWSAGAEQFF. The CDR3 DNA is TGTGCCTGGAGTGCGGGTGCCGAGCAGTTCTTC.

The V gene is TRBV5-6, the J gene TRBJ2-5; the match to TRBD1 covers 10 bases. The J call is uncertain, as TRBJ2-7 better fits the DNA end. CDR3 length: 14 amino acids. Germline CDR1 reads SGHDT; CDR2 reads YYEEEE. This CDR3 is CASSLMTGGDEQYF. The CDR3 DNA sequence: TGTGCCAGCAGCTTGATGACAGGGGGCGACGAGCAGTACTTC.

This clone has only one observation. The rearrangement uses TRBV5-6 and TRBJ2-1, with D unclear. Germline V gives CDR1 SGHDT, CDR2 YYEEEE. V dropped 2 bases and J dropped 7 bases, with 7 bases sitting between them. The CDR3 is 12 amino acids. CDR3 sequence reads: CASSFQENEQFF. The CDR3 coding sequence is TGTGCCAGCAGCTTCCAGGAAAATGAGCAGTTCTTC.

V and J are TRBV5-4 and TRBJ1-3; TRBD1 matches at 8 bases. V lost 4 bases and J lost 4; bases outside the gene matches: 13. Per the germline V gene, CDR1 is SGHNT and CDR2 is YYREEE (reference sequence). CDR3 length equals 17 residues. CDR3 nucleotides: TGTGCCAGCAGCCCAATCCGGCCAGGGGGCACGGGAAACACCATATATTTT. It translates to CASSPIRPGGTGNTIYF.

The V gene is TRBV5-5, the J gene TRBJ1-2, with D maybe TRBD1 (5 bases). The CDR3 loop spans 12 amino acids. The ends were cut back, 0 bases at V and 7 bases at J, with 7 bases in the middle. Germline V CDR1 and CDR2: SGHKS, YYEKEE (reference sequence). The CDR3 spells CASSLEGTGYTF. In nucleotides, the CDR3 is TGTGCCAGCAGCTTGGAGGGGACTGGCTACACCTTC.

This clone was seen just once. The chain is built from TRBV5-8 and TRBJ2-6; possibly TRBD1 or TRBD2 for D (5 bases each). Looked up from germline, CDR1 is SGHTS and CDR2 is YDEGEE. V gave up 7 bases and J gave up 0 bases, with 17 bases separating them. The CDR3 runs to 17 residues. In DNA form, the CDR3 reads TGTGCCAGCCACCCGGGACGCCTGTTCTCTGGGGCCAACGTCCTGACTTTC. As protein: CASHPGRLFSGANVLTF.

This clone appeared once. This rearrangement joins TRBV15 to TRBJ1-4; D is uncertain. The germline V and J ends were trimmed by 2 bases and 0 bases, with 10 bases remaining between them. CDR1 is LNHNV, CDR2 YYDKDF, per germline (reference sequence). This CDR3 comprises 16 residues. The CDR3 DNA sequence: TGTGCCACCAGCAGAACGCAGGCCGCAACTAATGAAAAACTGTTTTTT. It is translated as CATSRTQAATNEKLFF.

The V gene is TRBV7-2, the J gene TRBJ1-1, with D unresolved. Germline loops: CDR1 SGHTA, CDR2 FQGNSA. V was pared by 1 base and J by 8 bases, with 11 bases between. This CDR3 has 13 residues. CDR3 nucleotides: TGTGCCAGCAGCTTAGGCACCCCAAGCGAAGCTTTCTTT. Amino acids: CASSLGTPSEAFF.

This chain joins TRBV4-1 and TRBJ2-5; D perhaps matches TRBD1 (6 bases). Near its end, the DNA agrees better with TRBJ2-7, so the J call may be wrong. The CDR3 has 17 residues. Looked up from germline, CDR1 is MGHRA and CDR2 is YSYEKL. The CDR3 DNA is TGCGCCAGCAGCCCGACGCTAGGGGACATGACTTACTACGAGCAGTACTTC. Translation gives CASSPTLGDMTYYEQYF.

The gene calls are TRBV15 and TRBJ2-1, with D hard to call. CDR1 is LNHNV and CDR2 is YYDKDF in the germline V gene (reference sequence). The CDR3 length is 13 residues. V shed 0 bases and J shed 4 bases, with 4 bases lying between them. The CDR3 DNA follows: TGTGCCACCAGCAGAGACGGTTACAATGAGCAGTTCTTC. Amino acid sequence: CATSRDGYNEQFF.

This clone was counted a single time. The chain employs TRBV4-1 and TRBJ2-3, with D perhaps TRBD2 (6 bases). V was clipped by 4 bases and J by 11 bases, with 10 bases between them. The CDR3 has 11 amino acids. Germline CDR1 reads MGHRA; CDR2 reads YSYEKL. For the CDR3, the DNA is TGCGCCAGCAGCCTAGGGACTGAGCAGTATTTT. Its protein product is CASSLGTEQYF.

By share of the sample, this clone is medium-sized. The rearrangement joins TRBV6-1 to TRBJ2-5, with TRBD2 matching over 9 bases. Trimming cost V 1 base and J 4 bases; bases outside gene matches: 7. CDR3 size: 16 residues. CDR1 and CDR2 (germline): MNHNS, SASEGT. CDR3 coding DNA: TGTGCCAGCAGTGAAGACCCTAGCGGGGTGGGAGAGACCCAGTACTTC. It yields the protein CASSEDPSGVGETQYF.

This clone was found a few times. The J gene is TRBJ1-2, the V gene TRBV19, with D tentatively TRBD1 (6 bases). V lost 6 bases and J 4 bases, leaving 15 bases between the germline ends. The CDR3 loop spans 14 amino acids. Germline CDR1 reads LNHDA; CDR2 reads SQIVND (reference sequence). CDR3 region: CASSTSRGGYGYTF. The CDR3 DNA sequence: TGTGCCAGTAGCACCAGTAGGGGGGGCTATGGCTACACCTTC.

This chain connects TRBV6-4 to TRBJ2-2; TRBD2 agrees at 9 bases. Germline trimming cut 8 bases from V and 6 bases from J; bases unmatched to any gene: 1. The CDR3 runs to 12 residues. Germline CDR1 and CDR2: MRHNA and SNTAGT. The DNA for the CDR3 is TGTGCCAGCGCTAGCGGGGCCGGGGAGCTGTTTTTT. It encodes CASASGAGELFF.

The chain recombines TRBV19 with TRBJ1-1, with D possibly being TRBD1 (6 bases). V lost 1 base to trimming and J lost 1 base, with 7 bases between them. CDR3 length: 14 amino acids. Looked up from germline, CDR1 is LNHDA and CDR2 is SQIVND (reference sequence). CDR3 DNA sequence: TGTGCCAGTAGTATAGCCAGGGGGAACACTGAAGCTTTCTTT. Translation gives CASSIARGNTEAFF. The full variable domain, completed using reference TRBV19 and TRBJ1-1, is DGGITQSPKYLFRKEGQNVTLSCEQNLNHDAMYWYRQDPGQGLRLIYYSQIVNDFQKGDIAEGYSVSREKKESFPLTVTSAQKNPTAFYLCASSIARGNTEAFFGQGTRLTVV.